This is a list of T cell receptor beta chains from one sample in a study of blood T cell repertoires in COVID-19. The assay was immunoSEQ multiplex PCR, and TCRdb's table has in-frame clones only and misses some. The sample gives some 150,000 clones, 70% to 90% of which show up once; approximately 3% is in the top ten. The sequencing input was peripheral blood. The receptors were sampled from a man in his 60s with acute or convalescent COVID-19. Each CDR3 is given with its conserved first and last residue. D genes are given only for firm matches. The size field is filled for only some rows; it gives once, few, many or a size class.

CDR3: CASSPQGGTAEAFF
DNA: TGTGCCAGCTCACCACAGGGAGGGACGGCTGAAGCTTTCTTT
length: 14
D: -
size: -
J: TRBJ1-1
V: TRBV18

CDR3: CAWSVIGGPGELFF
DNA: TGTGCCTGGAGTGTAATCGGGGGACCCGGGGAGCTGTTTTTT
length: 14
D: -
size: -
J: TRBJ2-2
V: TRBV30

CDR3: CASSLGTGSYNEQFF
DNA: TGTGCCAGCAGCTTGGGGACAGGGTCGTACAATGAGCAGTTCTTC
length: 15
D: TRBD1
size: -
J: TRBJ2-1
V: TRBV5-5

CDR3: CASSLRDSQYSNQPQHF
DNA: TGTGCCAGCAGTTTGCGGGACAGCCAGTATAGCAATCAGCCCCAGCATTTT
length: 17
D: TRBD1
size: -
J: TRBJ1-5
V: TRBV2

CDR3: CSVGQGKGEAFF
DNA: TGCAGCGTTGGACAGGGGAAGGGTGAAGCTTTCTTT
length: 12
D: TRBD1
size: -
J: TRBJ1-1
V: TRBV29-1

CDR3: CASSYTLPGGTQYF
DNA: TGTGCCAGCAGTTACACCCTTCCGGGGGGTACGCAGTATTTT
length: 14
D: TRBD2
size: -
J: TRBJ2-3
V: TRBV6-5

CDR3: CASSLANTEAFF
DNA: TGCGCCAGCAGCTTGGCAAACACTGAAGCTTTCTTT
length: 12
D: -
size: -
J: TRBJ1-1
V: TRBV5-1

CDR3: CASSSPGGAGYGYTF
DNA: TGTGCCAGCAGCTCCCCAGGGGGCGCAGGCTATGGCTACACCTTC
length: 15
D: TRBD1
size: -
J: TRBJ1-2
V: TRBV7-2

CDR3: CASSQGLLARSYEQYF
DNA: TGTGCCAGCAGCCAGGGTTTGCTAGCGCGCTCCTACGAGCAGTACTTC
length: 16
D: -
size: -
J: TRBJ2-7
V: TRBV3-1/TRBV3-2

CDR3: CASSFAGRGYTF
DNA: TGTGCCAGCAGTTTTGCCGGGAGAGGCTACACCTTC
length: 12
D: -
size: -
J: TRBJ1-2
V: TRBV12-3/TRBV12-4

CDR3: CASSLEERGSTDTQYF
DNA: TGCGCCAGCAGCTTGGAGGAGCGGGGAAGCACAGATACGCAGTATTTT
length: 16
D: TRBD2
size: -
J: TRBJ2-3
V: TRBV5-1

CDR3: CASGDRGFGTEAFF
DNA: TGTGCCAGCGGGGACAGGGGGTTTGGGACTGAAGCTTTCTTT
length: 14
D: TRBD1
size: -
J: TRBJ1-1
V: TRBV6-5

CDR3: CASSLTSGPYNEQFF
DNA: TGCGCCAGCAGCTTGACTAGCGGGCCCTACAATGAGCAGTTCTTC
length: 15
D: TRBD2
size: -
J: TRBJ2-1
V: TRBV5-1

CDR3: CATSEGDRVGGYTF
DNA: TGTGCCACCAGTGAGGGTGACAGGGTGGGTGGCTACACCTTC
length: 14
D: TRBD1
size: -
J: TRBJ1-2
V: TRBV24-1

CDR3: CAWSVLRQGGNTIYF
DNA: TGTGCCTGGAGTGTACTTCGACAGGGCGGGAACACCATATATTTT
length: 15
D: TRBD1
size: once
J: TRBJ1-3
V: TRBV30

CDR3: CASSYSDRGVYEQYF
DNA: TGTGCCAGCAGTTACTCGGACAGGGGGGTTTACGAGCAGTACTTC
length: 15
D: TRBD1
size: few
J: TRBJ2-7
V: TRBV6-5

CDR3: CASSHPPGTSDHEQFF
DNA: TGTGCCAGCAGCCATCCCCCCGGGACTAGCGACCATGAGCAGTTCTTC
length: 16
D: TRBD2
size: -
J: TRBJ2-1
V: TRBV4-2

CDR3: CASWNYDTDTQYF
DNA: TGTGCCAGCTGGAACTACGACACAGATACGCAGTATTTT
length: 13
D: -
size: -
J: TRBJ2-3
V: TRBV3-1/TRBV3-2

CDR3: CASRRRGSYEQYF
DNA: TGCGCCAGTAGAAGACGGGGCTCCTACGAGCAGTACTTC
length: 13
D: -
size: -
J: TRBJ2-7
V: TRBV10-2

CDR3: CASSRLRARGEQETQYF
DNA: TGTGCCAGCAGCCGACTACGCGCGCGGGGTGAGCAAGAGACCCAGTACTTC
length: 17
D: -
size: -
J: TRBJ2-5
V: TRBV7-7

CDR3: CSASGKNIQYF
DNA: TGCAGTGCTAGCGGGAAAAACATTCAGTACTTC
length: 11
D: -
size: -
J: TRBJ2-4
V: TRBV20-1

CDR3: CASSFSPVPPGQGFEQYF
DNA: TGTGCCAGCAGCTTTAGTCCCGTCCCTCCGGGACAGGGATTCGAGCAGTACTTC
length: 18
D: TRBD1
size: -
J: TRBJ2-7
V: TRBV7-9

CDR3: CASSLVAGSNQPQHF
DNA: TGTGCCAGCAGCTTAGTGGCAGGCTCTAATCAGCCCCAGCATTTT
length: 15
D: -
size: -
J: TRBJ1-5
V: TRBV11-2

CDR3: CASYPGGLSGANVLTF
DNA: TGTGCCAGCTACCCCGGGGGGCTCTCTGGGGCCAACGTCCTGACTTTC
length: 16
D: -
size: -
J: TRBJ2-6
V: TRBV18

CDR3: CASSPDRDYGYTF
DNA: TGTGCCAGCAGCCCGGACAGGGACTATGGCTACACCTTC
length: 13
D: TRBD1
size: -
J: TRBJ1-2
V: TRBV12-3/TRBV12-4

CDR3: CATEQGNGYTF
DNA: TGTGCCACCGAACAGGGAAATGGCTACACCTTC
length: 11
D: -
size: -
J: TRBJ1-2
V: TRBV24-1

CDR3: CASRDRSNGYTF
DNA: TGTGCCAGCCGGGACAGGTCGAATGGCTACACCTTC
length: 12
D: TRBD1
size: -
J: TRBJ1-2
V: TRBV19

CDR3: CASSLVASVGETQYF
DNA: TGTGCCAGCAGCTTAGTGGCTAGCGTTGGGGAGACCCAGTACTTC
length: 15
D: -
size: once
J: TRBJ2-5
V: TRBV7-2

CDR3: CASSEGWDKSRTEAFF
DNA: TGTGCCAGCAGTGAAGGTTGGGACAAATCTCGGACTGAAGCTTTCTTT
length: 16
D: -
size: -
J: TRBJ1-1
V: TRBV6-1

CDR3: CASSLDGSSGNTIYF
DNA: TGCGCCAGCAGCTTGGACGGGAGCTCTGGAAACACCATATATTTT
length: 15
D: -
size: -
J: TRBJ1-3
V: TRBV5-1

CDR3: CASSPDRGDQPQHF
DNA: TGTGCCAGCAGTCCGGACAGGGGTGATCAGCCCCAGCATTTT
length: 14
D: TRBD1
size: -
J: TRBJ1-5
V: TRBV6-5

CDR3: CASSPGQGYNSPLHF
DNA: TGTGCCAGCTCACCTGGACAGGGGTATAATTCACCCCTCCACTTT
length: 15
D: TRBD1
size: -
J: TRBJ1-6
V: TRBV18

CDR3: CASSRLAGGTDTQYF
DNA: TGCGCCAGCAGCAGGTTAGCGGGGGGCACAGATACGCAGTATTTT
length: 15
D: TRBD2
size: -
J: TRBJ2-3
V: TRBV5-1

CDR3: CASSEGGGAFAGYTF
DNA: TGTGCCAGCAGTGAGGGCGGGGGCGCGTTTGCCGGCTACACCTTC
length: 15
D: -
size: once
J: TRBJ1-2
V: TRBV25-1

CDR3: CASSITTGGNKEQYF
DNA: TGTGCCAGTAGTATAACGACAGGGGGCAATAAAGAGCAGTACTTC
length: 15
D: TRBD1
size: -
J: TRBJ2-7
V: TRBV19

CDR3: CASRRAGDGTEAFF
DNA: TGTGCCAGCAGGCGGGCGGGGGATGGCACTGAAGCTTTCTTT
length: 14
D: -
size: -
J: TRBJ1-1
V: TRBV9

CDR3: CASSRTGREYEQFF
DNA: TGTGCCAGCAGCCGGACAGGGCGGGAATATGAGCAGTTCTTC
length: 14
D: TRBD1
size: -
J: TRBJ2-1
V: TRBV14

CDR3: CASSLSDRGSPQPQHF
DNA: TGTGCCAGCAGCCTGTCGGACAGGGGTTCCCCTCAGCCCCAGCATTTT
length: 16
D: TRBD1
size: -
J: TRBJ1-5
V: TRBV11-2

CDR3: CASSQGQSVRNEQYF
DNA: TGTGCCAGCAGCCAGGGACAGTCGGTGAGGAACGAGCAGTACTTC
length: 15
D: TRBD1
size: -
J: TRBJ2-7
V: TRBV7-2

CDR3: CASSPGGTTDTQYF
DNA: TGTGCCAGCTCCCCGGGGGGTACAACAGATACGCAGTATTTT
length: 14
D: TRBD2
size: -
J: TRBJ2-3
V: TRBV18

CDR3: CASSWRDRGFDGYTF
DNA: TGCGCCAGCAGCTGGAGGGACAGGGGTTTTGATGGCTACACCTTC
length: 15
D: TRBD1
size: few
J: TRBJ1-2
V: TRBV5-1

CDR3: CASSQSTSGGYNEQFF
DNA: TGCGCCAGCAGCCAGTCGACTAGCGGGGGCTACAATGAGCAGTTCTTC
length: 16
D: TRBD2
size: -
J: TRBJ2-1
V: TRBV4-1

CDR3: CAISESGQIGLNYGYTF
DNA: TGTGCCATCAGTGAGTCTGGGCAAATAGGACTAAACTATGGCTACACCTTC
length: 17
D: -
size: -
J: TRBJ1-2
V: TRBV10-3

CDR3: CASSGRTASDTQYF
DNA: TGTGCCAGCAGCGGACGGACTGCCTCCGATACGCAGTATTTT
length: 14
D: -
size: -
J: TRBJ2-3
V: TRBV9

CDR3: CATSSQNSNQPQHF
DNA: TGTGCCACCAGCAGTCAGAATAGCAATCAGCCCCAGCATTTT
length: 14
D: -
size: -
J: TRBJ1-5
V: TRBV15

CDR3: CASSQGTMNTEAFF
DNA: TGCGCCAGCAGCCAAGGGACAATGAACACTGAAGCTTTCTTT
length: 14
D: -
size: -
J: TRBJ1-1
V: TRBV5-1

CDR3: CSVEGQGRSNEQFF
DNA: TGCAGCGTTGAGGGGCAGGGGAGATCTAATGAGCAGTTCTTC
length: 14
D: -
size: -
J: TRBJ2-1
V: TRBV29-1

CDR3: CASSPGGKGAIYGYTF
DNA: TGTGCCAGCAGCCCAGGGGGTAAGGGGGCGATCTATGGCTACACCTTC
length: 16
D: TRBD1
size: -
J: TRBJ1-2
V: TRBV7-2

CDR3: CASSLDPLGSSYNSPLHF
DNA: TGTGCCAGCAGCTTAGATCCCCTCGGGAGCTCCTATAATTCACCCCTCCACTTT
length: 18
D: -
size: -
J: TRBJ1-6
V: TRBV11-2

CDR3: CASSSLDRGKTQYF
DNA: TGCGCCAGCAGCTCCTTAGACAGGGGAAAGACCCAGTACTTC
length: 14
D: TRBD1
size: -
J: TRBJ2-5
V: TRBV5-1

CDR3: CASGYQGSNQPQHF
DNA: TGTGCCAGCGGTTATCAGGGGAGCAATCAGCCCCAGCATTTT
length: 14
D: -
size: -
J: TRBJ1-5
V: TRBV5-4

CDR3: CASSGDRSGGSPLHF
DNA: TGCGCCAGCAGCGGCGACAGGTCGGGGGGTTCACCCCTCCACTTT
length: 15
D: -
size: -
J: TRBJ1-6
V: TRBV5-1